Presented here are 19 T cell receptor beta chains from one specimen sequenced in a study of T-cell reconstitution after alpha-beta-depleted transplantation in children. Unique molecular identifiers were used in preparing the TCRbeta library. TCRdb reanalysed the PCR reads using MiXCR and keeps one entry per CDR3 protein. The sample includes about 980,000 distinct CDR3 sequences, under 30% of them seen just once. This sample comprised PBMCs, mostly from graft donor cells, obtained 360 days after TCRalphabeta/CD19-depleted stem cell transplant. These receptors were collected from a boy in the first two years of life who had a stem cell transplant for SCID, so the T cells may come from the graft donor.

This clonotype came up a few times. With a much larger clone just one base away, this may be a read error. The V call is TRBV2, the J call TRBJ2-1; D is ambiguous. Trimming stripped 2 bases from V and 0 bases from J, with 5 bases between. The CDR3 covers 14 residues. Germline V gives CDR1 SNHLY, CDR2 FYNNEI. CDR3 residues: CASSERSSYNEQFF. CDR3 coding DNA: TGTGCCAGCAGTGAAAGGAGCTCCTACAATGAGCAGTTCTTC.

The chain's CDR3 is CASSQDGGGATYNEQFF. The CDR3, as DNA: TGCGCCAGCAGCCAAGATGGGGGGGGGGCCACCTACAATGAGCAGTTCTTC. V gene TRBV4-1 combines with J gene TRBJ2-1; possibly TRBD2 for D (7 bases). The CDR3 runs 17 residues. The germline CDR1 and CDR2 sequences are MGHRA and YSYEKL. Trimming removed 0 bases from V and 2 bases from J, with 14 bases in between.

V is TRBV6-1 and J is TRBJ1-1, with a possible D match to TRBD1 (5 bases). Germline assignment: CDR1 MNHNS and CDR2 SASEGT. The CDR3 has 13 amino acids. Trimming removed 5 bases at V and 4 bases at J, with 11 bases between. CDR3 amino acids: CASSRGGTTEAFF. CDR3 bases: TGTGCCAGCAGTCGCGGGGGGACCACTGAAGCTTTCTTT.

The chain has TRBV28 and TRBJ1-6; D is ambiguous. The CDR3 is made up of 16 amino acids. Germline values: CDR1 MDHEN, CDR2 SYDVKM. V shed 3 bases and J shed 0 bases, with 9 bases lying between them. This CDR3 reads CASSFPASSYNSPLHF. CDR3 in DNA: TGTGCCAGCAGTTTTCCGGCGAGCTCCTATAATTCACCCCTCCACTTT.

This chain joins TRBV9 and TRBJ2-7; no reliable D call. V was shortened by 0 bases and J by 2 bases, with 12 bases between the two germline ends. The CDR3 totals 15 residues. The germline V gene has CDR1 SGDLS and CDR2 YYNGEE. The CDR3 sequence is CASSVAGSGPYEQYF. The CDR3 DNA follows: TGTGCCAGCAGCGTAGCTGGGTCGGGCCCCTACGAGCAGTACTTC.

The chain combines TRBV12-3 or TRBV12-4 with TRBJ1-5; D may be TRBD1 (5 bases). There are 15 residues in the CDR3. V lost 1 base and J 6 bases, leaving 13 bases between the germline ends. CDR3 in DNA: TGTGCCAGCAGTTTAGGCCAGGGAGGGAGTCAGCCCCAGCATTTT. Its protein is CASSLGQGGSQPQHF.

The chain employs TRBV12-3 or TRBV12-4 and TRBJ2-1, with D possibly being TRBD1 or TRBD2 (6 bases each). Trimming left V 2 bases short and J 0 bases short, with 11 bases between. The CDR3 consists of 16 residues. CDR3 nucleotide sequence: TGTGCCAGCAGTTTAAGGGGGGCCCCCTCCTACAATGAGCAGTTCTTC. Translated: CASSLRGAPSYNEQFF.

This clonotype was observed a few times. CDR3 DNA: TGTGCCAGCAGTGAAACCCCCGGACACCATAGCAATCAGCCCCAGCATTTT. It is translated as CASSETPGHHSNQPQHF. The chain combines TRBV2 with TRBJ1-5, with D perhaps TRBD1 (5 bases). Trimming pared 2 bases from V and 0 bases from J, leaving 14 bases between. The CDR3 length is 17 residues. From germline, CDR1 is SNHLY and CDR2 FYNNEI.

With respect to this clonotype: Germline and junction disagree at one end, which may indicate a read error. The chain is built from TRBV6-1 and TRBJ2-1, with 7 bases that match TRBD1. Germline lookup yields CDR1 MNHNS and CDR2 SASEGT. CDR3 length equals 16 residues. The DNA for the CDR3 is TGTGCCAGCAGCTCCGGCCGGGACAGAGACATCAATGAGCAGATCTTC. It is translated as CASSSGRDRDINEQIF.

This clonotype was seen ten or more times. This chain uses TRBV12-3 or TRBV12-4 with TRBJ2-5; D not resolved. CDR3 length: 13 amino acids. The V and J ends lost 3 bases and 5 bases respectively, with 10 bases between them. The DNA for the CDR3 is TGTGCCAGCAGTTTCTCCGGAGTGGAGACCCAGTACTTC. Protein product: CASSFSGVETQYF.

This clonotype was counted a few times. The J gene is TRBJ2-5, the V gene TRBV6-5; D gene uncertain. The ends were cut back, 0 bases at V and 1 base at J, with 6 bases in the middle. CDR1 and CDR2 from the germline V gene are MNHEY and SVGAGI. The CDR3 is made up of 14 amino acids. CDR3: CASSYSTRQETQYF. The CDR3 DNA follows: TGTGCCAGCAGTTACTCGACTCGCCAAGAGACCCAGTACTTC.

CDR3 amino acids: CASSSHGRKTGANVLTF. In nucleotides, the CDR3 is TGCGCCAGCAGCTCTCATGGGCGTAAGACTGGGGCCAACGTCCTGACTTTC. This chain uses TRBV4-1 with TRBJ2-6; D remains ambiguous. The germline CDR1 and CDR2 sequences are MGHRA and YSYEKL. With 5 bases removed from V and 2 bases from J, the gap between germline ends came to 16 bases. This CDR3 region has 17 residues.

This chain links TRBV5-5 with TRBJ2-5; no clear D. The germline gives CDR1 SGHKS, CDR2 YYEKEE (reference sequence). This CDR3 contains 14 residues. Trimming took 5 bases from V and 5 from J, leaving 16 bases between them. CDR3 amino acids: CASRFLGIWETQYF. The CDR3 DNA follows: TGTGCCAGCAGATTCCTGGGGATATGGGAGACCCAGTACTTC.

The V call is TRBV12-3 or TRBV12-4, the J call TRBJ1-5; D is possibly TRBD1 (5 bases). The germline V and J ends were trimmed by 6 bases and 6 bases, with 21 bases remaining between them. The length of the CDR3 is 16 residues. The CDR3 spells CASSRKTGIGPQPQHF. DNA for the CDR3: TGTGCCAGCAGCCGGAAAACAGGAATTGGGCCTCAGCCCCAGCATTTT.

This clonotype has more than one count but fewer than ten. V is TRBV5-6 and J is TRBJ2-1; perhaps TRBD1 as D (5 bases). The germline gives CDR1 SGHDT, CDR2 YYEEEE. The CDR3 runs to 14 residues. V lost 1 base to trimming and J lost 3 bases, with 8 bases between them. The CDR3 nucleotides are TGTGCCAGCAGCTTGATAGGGGTCTACAATGAGCAGTTCTTC. Amino acid sequence: CASSLIGVYNEQFF.

The chain carries TRBV28 and TRBJ2-7; 9 bases match TRBD1. This CDR3 has 15 amino acids. V gave up 4 bases and J gave up 5 bases; unmatched junction bases: 9. Germline CDR1 is MDHEN and CDR2 is SYDVKM. The CDR3 is CASSSPGQGDNEQYF. CDR3 nucleotide sequence: TGTGCCAGCAGTTCCCCGGGACAGGGTGACAACGAGCAGTACTTC.

The V gene is TRBV21-1, the J gene TRBJ2-1; the table's D gene call, TRBD2, was not cross checked with the DNA. TRBV21-1 is reported as a pseudogene. This CDR3 spans 14 amino acids. CDR3 in amino acids: CATRTSFIHNEQFF. The CDR3, as DNA: TGTGCCACCAGGACTAGCTTTATCCACAATGAGCAGTTCTTC.

There are a few counts of this clonotype. The CDR3 loop reads CASSFRSRTDTQYF. CDR3 nucleotides: TGTGCCAGCAGCTTCCGGTCGAGGACAGATACGCAGTATTTT. V gene TRBV7-2 combines with J gene TRBJ2-3, with D unresolved. Trimming removed 3 bases at V and 3 bases at J, with 10 bases between. This CDR3 is built from 14 residues. Germline CDR1 SGHTA, CDR2 FQGNSA.

The J gene is TRBJ2-1, the V gene TRBV6-1; TRBD2 matches at 8 bases. V shed 9 bases and J 5 bases; nucleotides not matched to a gene: 9. CDR3 length: 14 amino acids. Germline CDR1 reads MNHNS; CDR2 reads SASEGT. Here the CDR3 DNA reads TGTGCCAGGGAAACTAGCGGACACCACAATGAGCAGTTCTTC. Its protein product is CARETSGHHNEQFF.